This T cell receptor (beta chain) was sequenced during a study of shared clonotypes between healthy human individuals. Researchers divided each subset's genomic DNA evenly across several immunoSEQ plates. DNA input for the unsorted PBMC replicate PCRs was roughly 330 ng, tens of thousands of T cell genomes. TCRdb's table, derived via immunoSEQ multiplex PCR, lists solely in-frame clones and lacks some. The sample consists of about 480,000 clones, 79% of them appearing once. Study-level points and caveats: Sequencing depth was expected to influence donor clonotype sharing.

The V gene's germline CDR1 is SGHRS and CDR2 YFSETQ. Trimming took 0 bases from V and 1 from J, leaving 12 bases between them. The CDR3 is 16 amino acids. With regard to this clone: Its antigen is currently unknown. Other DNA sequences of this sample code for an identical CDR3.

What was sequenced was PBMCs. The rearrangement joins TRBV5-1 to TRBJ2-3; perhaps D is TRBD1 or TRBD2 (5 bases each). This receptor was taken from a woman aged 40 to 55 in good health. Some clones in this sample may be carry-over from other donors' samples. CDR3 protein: CASSLEGRRGTDTQYF. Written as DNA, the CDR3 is TGCGCCAGCAGCTTGGAGGGGCGGCGGGGCACAGATACGCAGTATTTT.